The subject of this entry is one T cell receptor beta chain. Its antigen is not identified. Via CD45RO/CCR7/CD25/CD127/CD95/CD27, cells of the CD4+ naive, central memory, regulatory and stem cell-like memory subsets were sorted. TCRB transcripts that were expressed got sequenced, as all of the isolated RNA had been reverse transcribed. Clones were sequenced by immunoSEQ multiplex PCR, and TCRdb holds only the in-frame ones, with some missing. The profile shows around 500,000 clones, around 28% of them singletons. The data belong to a study of beta chain features in type 1 diabetes. Across the whole study: Examined across all samples were some 110,000,000 sorted cells. Findings and limits, study-wide: Any PCR bias toward short templates would affect both groups alike. Within the patient group, naive, central memory and Treg TCRB repertoires appeared more similar to each other than within healthy donors.

The V end lost 4 bases, the J end lost 5 bases, and 20 bases lay between the germline ends. Germline V gene data show CDR1 as GTSNPN and CDR2 as SVGIG (reference sequence). The CDR3 is 16 amino acids. The genes are TRBV30 and TRBJ2-2; perhaps TRBD2 as D (5 bases). This TCR came from a man between 18 and 29 years old in good health. Material for sequencing was naive CD4+ T cells from blood. DNA of the CDR3: TGTGCCTGGACCTTCGGGGTCAAGGCGAGGACCGGGGAGCTGTTTTTT. Its translation is CAWTFGVKARTGELFF.